Listed here are 28 T cell receptor beta chains from one sample, sequenced in a study of T cell changes during pregnancy in multiple sclerosis. Using immunoSEQ multiplex PCR, the repertoire was profiled, and TCRdb retains in-frame clones only, with some absent. The sample has approximately 15,000 clones; less than 90% are singletons. Specimen: CD8+ T cells from peripheral blood mononuclear cells, collected in the third trimester of pregnancy. The receptors were sampled from a female donor in good health, enrolled as a control in a pregnancy study.

The rearrangement links TRBV19 to TRBJ2-1, with 14 bases that match TRBD2. This CDR3 is built from 17 residues. The germline gives CDR1 LNHDA, CDR2 SQIVND (reference sequence). After removal of 6 bases from V and 8 bases from J, the junction contained 12 bases not matched to a gene. CDR3 protein: CASSTTPGLAGEDEQFF. The CDR3 nucleotides read TGTGCCAGTAGCACTACCCCGGGACTAGCGGGAGAGGATGAGCAGTTCTTC.

The chain joins TRBV27 to TRBJ2-1; 7 bases line up with TRBD2. The CDR3 extends over 15 amino acids. J lost 0 bases, V lost 7 bases, and 6 bases had no gene match. The V gene's germline CDR1 is MNHEY and CDR2 SMNVEV (reference sequence). CDR3 residues: CASTFGGSSYNEQFF. The CDR3, as DNA: TGTGCCAGCACATTCGGGGGGAGCTCCTACAATGAGCAGTTCTTC.

The chain employs TRBV2 and TRBJ1-2; 7 bases map to TRBD1. The CDR3 has 16 amino acids. V lost 1 base, J lost 4 bases, and 9 bases stayed unmatched. The germline CDR1 and CDR2 sequences are SNHLY and FYNNEI. The CDR3 region has the DNA TGTGCCAGCAGTGAAGGGACAGGAGCCTCAATCTATGGCTACACCTTC. As protein: CASSEGTGASIYGYTF.

The chain links TRBV15 to TRBJ1-2, with TRBD1 as a possible D gene (5 bases). Germline lookup yields CDR1 LNHNV and CDR2 YYDKDF (reference sequence). The CDR3 length is 15 residues. Between the trimmed V and J ends, which lost 1 base and 1 base, there was a span of 10 bases. This CDR3 reads CATSRGQKVNYGYTF. CDR3 DNA sequence: TGTGCCACCAGCAGAGGACAGAAAGTTAACTATGGCTACACCTTC.

The rearrangement joins TRBV9 to TRBJ2-3; D remains unclear. Germline V lookup: CDR1 SGDLS, CDR2 YYNGEE. The length of the CDR3 is 12 residues. Trimming shortened V by 3 bases and J by 2 bases, and 4 bases separated the two germline ends. CDR3 sequence: CASSAITDTQYF. The CDR3 DNA follows: TGTGCCAGCAGCGCCATCACAGATACGCAGTATTTT.

This sequence joins TRBV4-3 and TRBJ1-2, with D possibly TRBD1 on 5 matching bases. The CDR3 sequence is 15 residues long. CDR1 is LGHNA, CDR2 YSLEER, per germline. V was shortened by 0 bases and J by 0 bases, with 8 bases between the two germline ends. Here the CDR3 DNA reads TGCGCCAGCAGCCAAGAATCGGGGGCTAACTATGGCTACACCTTC. Translated, it gives CASSQESGANYGYTF.

This chain connects TRBV5-4 to TRBJ1-1, with D perhaps matching TRBD1 (5 bases). The V end was cut by 4 bases, the J end by 6 bases, with 13 bases between. Germline V gene sequence: CDR1 SGHNT, CDR2 YYREEE (reference sequence). The CDR3 contains 13 residues. The CDR3: CASSAGGGAEAFF. The CDR3 DNA reads TGTGCCAGCAGCGCTGGCGGGGGGGCTGAAGCTTTCTTT.

The chain combines TRBV15 with TRBJ1-5, with D unresolved. CDR1 and CDR2 (germline): LNHNV, YYDKDF (reference sequence). Between the trimmed V and J ends, which lost 0 bases and 7 bases, there was a span of 16 bases. The CDR3 spans 16 residues. CDR3 DNA sequence: TGTGCCACCAGCAGAGATAGCGTGAACTTGGGCCAGCCCCAGCATTTT. Its protein is CATSRDSVNLGQPQHF.

The V and J genes are TRBV6-5 and TRBJ2-2, with 7 bases aligning to TRBD1. V shed 2 bases, J shed 0 bases, and the junction held 3 bases outside the gene matches. CDR3 length: 16 residues. Looked up from germline, CDR1 is MNHEY and CDR2 is SVGAGI. CDR3 in DNA: TGTGCCAGCAGTTACCCGGGACAGACGAACACCGGGGAGCTGTTTTTT. Amino acids: CASSYPGQTNTGELFF.

The CDR3 DNA is TGTGCCAGCAGCCTAATTGGTGAGCAGTTCTTC. Protein: CASSLIGEQFF. The rearrangement joins TRBV6-5 to TRBJ2-1; D call uncertain. The germline V and J ends were trimmed by 6 bases and 9 bases, with 9 bases remaining between them. Germline loops: CDR1 MNHEY, CDR2 SVGAGI. CDR3 length: 11 residues.

The chain combines TRBV7-9 with TRBJ2-4; TRBD2 agrees at 7 bases. The germline V gene has CDR1 SEHNR and CDR2 FQNEAQ (reference sequence). Trimming removed 1 base from V and 0 bases from J; junction bases left unmatched: 12. The CDR3 has 19 amino acids. This chain's CDR3 is CASSLGEGIAGIAKNIQYF. CDR3 nucleotides: TGTGCCAGCAGCTTAGGGGAGGGAATAGCGGGTATAGCCAAAAACATTCAGTACTTC.

The chain links TRBV27 to TRBJ2-7, with 9 bases lining up with TRBD1. Germline lookup yields CDR1 MNHEY and CDR2 SMNVEV (reference sequence). The CDR3 has 14 amino acids. V dropped 5 bases and J dropped 6; count of bases not matched to a gene: 8. The CDR3 nucleotides are TGTGCCAGCAGTCCGGGACAGGGTAACGTCGAGCAGTACTTC. The encoded protein is CASSPGQGNVEQYF.

The V and J genes are TRBV6-4 and TRBJ1-6; TRBD1 aligns across 9 bases. The germline V gene encodes CDR1 MRHNA and CDR2 SNTAGT. This CDR3 has 15 residues. V shed 5 bases, J shed 6 bases, and the junction held 5 bases outside the gene matches. The CDR3 DNA reads TGTGCCAGCAGTACCGGGACAGGGTCTAATTCACCCCTCCACTTT. This encodes CASSTGTGSNSPLHF.

The genes are TRBV25-1 and TRBJ1-1, with 12 bases aligning to TRBD1. This CDR3 spans 15 amino acids. Unmatched junction bases numbered 8, after V lost 6 bases and J lost 6 bases. Germline CDR1 MGHDK, CDR2 SYGVNS. The CDR3 coding sequence is TGTGCCAGCAGGTACACCGGGACAGGGGGCCCTGAAGCTTTCTTT. Amino acid sequence: CASRYTGTGGPEAFF.

This clone was observed a single time. The chain carries TRBV27 and TRBJ2-1; D might be TRBD1 (6 bases). The CDR3 covers 13 residues. Germline loops: CDR1 MNHEY, CDR2 SMNVEV (reference sequence). V was pared by 2 bases and J by 10 bases, with 12 bases between. The CDR3 protein is CASSLGPRGEQFF. The CDR3 bases are TGTGCCAGCAGTTTAGGGCCTAGGGGGGAGCAGTTCTTC.

The sample holds one count of this clone. The V call is TRBV30, the J call TRBJ2-7; weak D call: TRBD2 (7 bases). Trimming removed 5 bases from V and 5 bases from J, with 13 bases in between. This CDR3 region has 12 residues. Germline V CDR1 and CDR2: GTSNPN, SVGIG (reference sequence). CDR3 nucleotide sequence: TGTGCCTGGGGGGGAGGGGGAAACGAGCAGTACTTC. Translated, it gives CAWGGGGNEQYF.

This clone is deemed medium-sized (0.01 to 0.1%). V is TRBV9 and J is TRBJ2-7; D not certain. The V end lost 0 bases, the J end lost 3 bases, and 10 bases lay between the germline ends. The germline CDR1 and CDR2 sequences are SGDLS and YYNGEE. The CDR3 has 14 residues. The CDR3 nucleotides are TGTGCCAGCAGCGTAGGAAGTGCAGGCTACGAGCAGTACTTC. Protein product: CASSVGSAGYEQYF.

The J gene is TRBJ1-4, the V gene TRBV30, with a tentative D call TRBD1 (5 bases). This CDR3 is built from 17 residues. Germline V gene lookup returns CDR1 GTSNPN and CDR2 SVGIG (reference sequence). V was trimmed by 2 bases and J by 4 bases, leaving 20 bases between them. CDR3: CAWSYDALKGFNEKLFF. In nucleotides, the CDR3 is TGTGCCTGGAGTTACGACGCCTTAAAGGGGTTTAATGAAAAACTGTTTTTT.

The gene calls are TRBV9 and TRBJ1-6, with 8 bases fitting TRBD1. The CDR3 spans 16 residues. Germline CDR1 SGDLS, CDR2 YYNGEE. J was trimmed by 8 bases and V by 4 bases; bases with no gene match: 11. The CDR3 loop is CASSTPSQGAHSPLHF. CDR3 DNA sequence: TGTGCCAGCAGCACCCCGAGCCAGGGGGCACATTCACCCCTCCACTTT.

The chain combines TRBV14 with TRBJ1-1; unclear D gene. This CDR3 is 15 amino acids long. CDR1 is SGHDN and CDR2 is FVKESK in the germline V gene. V dropped 0 bases and J dropped 2 bases, with 10 bases sitting between them. CDR3 bases: TGTGCCAGCAGCCAAGATCTAAAGACTAACACTGAAGCTTTCTTT. This encodes CASSQDLKTNTEAFF.

The chain employs TRBV13 and TRBJ2-5, with 9 bases that match TRBD1. This CDR3 comprises 14 residues. V trimming: 3 bases; J trimming: 3 bases; junction bases outside the gene matches: 2. In germline, CDR1 is PRHDT, CDR2 FYEKMQ (reference sequence). The CDR3 DNA is TGTGCCAGCAGCTTCCGGACAGGGGAAGAGACCCAGTACTTC. It translates to CASSFRTGEETQYF.

The gene calls are TRBV6-5 and TRBJ2-3; D gene unclear. V was trimmed by 0 bases and J by 3 bases, leaving 7 bases between them. CDR3 length: 14 amino acids. Germline CDR1 and CDR2: MNHEY and SVGAGI. The CDR3 nucleotides read TGTGCCAGCAGTTACTCAGGAGAAACAGATACGCAGTATTTT. Translated, it gives CASSYSGETDTQYF.

The chain uses TRBV28 and TRBJ2-7; D unresolved. With 7 bases removed from V and 5 bases from J, the gap between germline ends came to 18 bases. The CDR3 is made up of 14 amino acids. Germline CDR1 and CDR2: MDHEN and SYDVKM. For the CDR3, the DNA is TGTGCCAGCACTCCATCGGTGGGCCTCAACGAGCAGTACTTC. Its protein product is CASTPSVGLNEQYF.

The CDR3: CASSPQRGRSLANEKLFF. CDR3 bases: TGTGCCAGTAGTCCGCAGCGGGGGCGCAGTCTAGCTAATGAAAAACTGTTTTTT. This chain links TRBV19 with TRBJ1-4, with D perhaps TRBD1 (6 bases). V lost 5 bases to trimming and J lost 3 bases, with 22 bases between them. Germline CDR1 and CDR2: LNHDA and SQIVND (reference sequence). The length of the CDR3 is 18 residues. Drawing the rest from reference TRBV19 and TRBJ1-4, the complete variable domain is DGGITQSPKYLFRKEGQNVTLSCEQNLNHDAMYWYRQDPGQGLRLIYYSQIVNDFQKGDIAEGYSVSREKKESFPLTVTSAQKNPTAFYLCASSPQRGRSLANEKLFFGSGTQLSVL.

The rearrangement uses TRBV6-5 and TRBJ1-2, with a possible D match to TRBD1 (5 bases). Trimming left V 2 bases short and J 10 bases short, with 11 bases between. The germline V gene has CDR1 MNHEY and CDR2 SVGAGI. This CDR3 is built from 12 residues. The CDR3 spells CASSYVGGDYTF. CDR3 nucleotides: TGTGCCAGCAGTTACGTGGGGGGTGACTACACCTTC.

J is TRBJ2-7 and V is TRBV4-3; D call uncertain. The CDR3 spans 16 residues. Germline V gene data show CDR1 as LGHNA and CDR2 as YSLEER. Trimming removed 1 base at V and 2 bases at J, with 15 bases between. DNA of the CDR3: TGCGCCAGCAGCCAAGTAATTGGAGCGTCCGCCTACGAGCAGTACTTC. Translating gives CASSQVIGASAYEQYF.

This chain connects TRBV7-6 to TRBJ2-3; D is unresolved. Between the trimmed V and J ends, which lost 6 bases and 5 bases, there was a span of 12 bases. The CDR3 totals 13 residues. Germline assignment: CDR1 SGHVS and CDR2 FNYEAQ. The CDR3 nucleotides read TGTGCCAGCAGTTACGAGGTGGGAGATACGCAGTATTTT. Translation: CASSYEVGDTQYF. The full variable domain, rest sourced from reference TRBV7-6 and TRBJ2-3, is GAGVSQSPRYKVTKRGQDVALRCDPISGHVSLYWYRQALGQGPEFLTYFNYEAQQDKSGLPNDRFSAERPEGSISTLTIQRTEQRDSAMYRCASSYEVGDTQYFGPGTRLTVL.

V and J are TRBV6-5 and TRBJ1-6, with D hard to call. V was shortened by 2 bases and J by 8 bases, with 13 bases between the two germline ends. This CDR3 contains 15 residues. CDR1 is MNHEY and CDR2 is SVGAGI in the germline V gene. The CDR3 spells CASSYNVGPDSPLHF. In nucleotides, the CDR3 is TGTGCCAGCAGTTACAACGTTGGGCCGGATTCACCCCTCCACTTT.